This T cell receptor (beta chain) was identified during a study of blood T cells in healthy people across ages. Per sample, a minimum of 6.5 million PBMCs were isolated. Turning to this clonotype: Its antigen is not identified.

A second 7 to 11 cycle PCR used barcoded and J-beta primers. MiXCR, run by TCRdb on the 5' RACE reads, gives a single entry per CDR3 protein. The sample shows about a million distinct CDR3 sequences, around 46% of them seen only once. Study-level results: Estimated diversity that came from one million T cells was considered an underestimate.

The length of the CDR3 is 15 residues. The V and J ends lost 6 bases and 4 bases, in that order; junction bases with no gene match: 9. CDR1 and CDR2 (germline): MNHNS, SASEGT. The chain links TRBV6-1 to TRBJ2-3, with 8 bases aligning to TRBD2. Sequenced: blood. This TCR came from a man aged 25 to 40 in good health. CDR3 bases: TGTGCCAGCAGCCCGAGCGGGGGCAGAGCAGATACGCAGTATTTT. Its protein product is CASSPSGGRADTQYF.